The 10 T cell receptor beta chains below come from one sample, sequenced in a study of cytotoxic CD8 clonotypes in ibrutinib-treated CLL. Clones were read by immunoSEQ multiplex PCR, and TCRdb kept only the in-frame ones, dropping some. Of some 140,000 clones in the sample, 79% were seen once. Specimen: PBMCs, collected after 12 months of ibrutinib treatment. The receptors come from a human donor with chronic lymphocytic leukemia.

The chain couples TRBV11-2 to TRBJ1-1; 12 bases fit TRBD1. J lost 7 bases, V lost 5 bases, and 5 bases had no gene match. The CDR3 runs to 14 residues. Germline-derived CDR1 and CDR2 are SGHAT and FQNNGV. DNA for the CDR3: TGTGCCAGCAGCGAGGGACAGGGGGCTTTTGAAGCTTTCTTT. Protein: CASSEGQGAFEAFF.

Only one count was recorded for this clone. The CDR3 DNA reads TGTGCCAGCAGTTACACCCTGGACTTAAGCACAGATACGCAGTATTTT. Translation: CASSYTLDLSTDTQYF. This chain uses TRBV6-5 with TRBJ2-3; D possibly corresponds to TRBD2 (5 bases). V dropped 2 bases and J dropped 0 bases, with 12 bases sitting between them. CDR3 length: 16 amino acids. From germline, CDR1 is MNHEY and CDR2 SVGAGI.

This clone was counted a single time. This chain uses TRBV6-1 with TRBJ2-1, with 8 positions matching TRBD2. Looked up from germline, CDR1 is MNHNS and CDR2 is SASEGT. The junction had 1 base not matched to a gene; V was cut back by 6 bases and J by 3 bases. The CDR3 has 13 residues. Here the CDR3 DNA reads TGTGCCAGCAGAGCGGGAGTCTACAATGAGCAGTTCTTC. Amino acid sequence: CASRAGVYNEQFF.

V gene TRBV5-1 combines with J gene TRBJ2-5; TRBD2 aligns across 12 bases. V was pared by 4 bases and J by 5 bases, with 9 bases of the junction left unmatched. This CDR3 has 16 amino acids. Per germline, CDR1 SGHRS and CDR2 YFSETQ. CDR3: CASSGMTSGSGETQYF. The CDR3 DNA reads TGCGCCAGCAGCGGCATGACTAGCGGGAGCGGCGAGACCCAGTACTTC.

The CDR3 region has the DNA TGTGCCAGCAGCTTAGGGGTTTCGGCTGGGAATGAGCAGTTCTTC. Protein sequence: CASSLGVSAGNEQFF. The rearrangement joins TRBV7-2 to TRBJ2-1; D gene ambiguous. V lost 1 base, J lost 7 bases, and 14 bases lay in between. The CDR3 is made up of 15 amino acids. Germline values: CDR1 SGHTA, CDR2 FQGNSA.

This clone has a single count. This chain connects TRBV27 to TRBJ2-5, with D hard to call. Germline CDR1 is MNHEY and CDR2 is SMNVEV (reference sequence). V gave up 0 bases and J gave up 5 bases, with 13 bases separating them. CDR3 length: 15 amino acids. The CDR3 here is CASSLSFGLGETQYF. The CDR3 nucleotides are TGTGCCAGCAGTTTATCGTTTGGGCTGGGTGAGACCCAGTACTTC.

The J gene is TRBJ2-7, the V gene TRBV14; TRBD1 matches 8 bases. V trimming: 3 bases; J trimming: 0 bases; junction bases outside the gene matches: 1. This CDR3 has 14 amino acids. The germline V gene encodes CDR1 SGHDN and CDR2 FVKESK. CDR3 region: CASSHGQGSYEQYF. The DNA for the CDR3 is TGTGCCAGCAGCCACGGACAGGGCTCCTACGAGCAGTACTTC.

About this clone itself: This CDR3 is also generated by other DNA sequences in the sample. J is TRBJ2-7 and V is TRBV9, with 12 bases aligning to TRBD2. There are 14 residues in the CDR3. CDR1 and CDR2 (germline): SGDLS, YYNGEE. With 4 bases clipped from V and 5 bases from J, the junction kept 4 bases outside the gene matches. The chain's CDR3 is CASSPGLAGHEQYF. In DNA form, the CDR3 reads TGTGCCAGCAGCCCTGGACTAGCGGGACACGAGCAGTACTTC.

The V gene is TRBV7-2, the J gene TRBJ2-1; D is uncertain. Trimming shortened V by 3 bases and J by 4 bases, and 7 bases separated the two germline ends. Germline V gives CDR1 SGHTA, CDR2 FQGNSA. The CDR3 contains 13 residues. CDR3 bases: TGTGCCAGCAGCTTTTTCTCTTACAATGAGCAGTTCTTC. Translated: CASSFFSYNEQFF.

The rearrangement joins TRBV6-5 to TRBJ2-7; 8 nucleotides agree with TRBD2. Germline V gene lookup returns CDR1 MNHEY and CDR2 SVGAGI. The junction had 4 bases not matched to a gene; V was cut back by 5 bases and J by 7 bases. The CDR3 covers 12 residues. This chain's CDR3 is CASSPTGGEQYF. The CDR3, as DNA: TGTGCCAGCAGTCCCACGGGGGGGGAGCAGTACTTC.